The 10 T cell receptor beta chains below come from one sample, sequenced in a study of shared clonotypes between healthy human individuals. Generated by immunoSEQ multiplex PCR, the TCRdb table keeps only in-frame clones and is missing some. This table has about 330,000 clones, roughly 70% appearing once. Material: memory CD4+ T cells sorted from blood. Subset: CD45RA-negative fraction. The receptors shown here come from a man aged 25 to 45 in good health.

This clone was recorded a few times. In the same sample, other DNA sequences code for this CDR3. The chain carries TRBV10-1 and TRBJ2-3; D unresolved. Germline assignment: CDR1 WNHNN and CDR2 SYGVQD (reference sequence). With 3 bases removed from V and 3 bases from J, the gap between germline ends came to 4 bases. The CDR3 contains 12 residues. This CDR3 is CASSDGTDTQYF. The CDR3 nucleotides are TGCGCCAGCAGTGATGGTACAGATACGCAGTATTTT.

The chain uses TRBV11-3 and TRBJ2-1; D uncertain. Germline V gene sequence: CDR1 SGHNT, CDR2 YENEEA. There are 13 residues in the CDR3. V was cut by 6 bases and J by 8 bases, with 14 bases left in between. CDR3 DNA: TGTGCCAGCAGTCAATCCCGCGGAGATGAGCAGTTCTTC. Translation gives CASSQSRGDEQFF.

In the case of this clone: The junction differs from germline at one of its ends, possibly a read error. This chain joins TRBV5-4 and TRBJ2-5; D remains ambiguous. CDR3 length: 13 residues. Looked up from germline, CDR1 is SGHNT and CDR2 is YYREEE (reference sequence). The CDR3 region is CASSSVPQEAQYF. The CDR3 DNA reads as TGTGCCAGCAGCTCCGTGCCCCAAGAGGCCCAGTACTTC. Complete variable domain (other parts from reference TRBV5-4 and TRBJ2-5): ETGVTQSPTHLIKTRGQQVTLRCSSQSGHNTVSWYQQALGQGPQFIFQYYREEENGRGNFPPRFSGLQFPNYSSELNVNALELDDSALYLCASSSVPQEAQYFGPGTRLLVL.

The chain is built from TRBV6-1 and TRBJ2-5; D uncertain. Trimming shortened V by 6 bases and J by 5 bases, and 10 bases separated the two germline ends. CDR1 and CDR2 from the germline V gene are MNHNS and SASEGT. The length of the CDR3 is 12 residues. In DNA, the CDR3 is TGTGCCAGCAGACTCTCCACGGAGACCCAGTACTTC. It encodes CASRLSTETQYF.

J is TRBJ1-1 and V is TRBV19; the D gene is possibly TRBD1 (5 bases). The germline V and J ends were trimmed by 4 bases and 5 bases, with 14 bases remaining between them. The germline V gene has CDR1 LNHDA and CDR2 SQIVND (reference sequence). CDR3 size: 14 residues. In DNA, the CDR3 is TGTGCCAGTAGTACGGGGGGTTGGGGGACTGAAGCTTTCTTT. It codes for CASSTGGWGTEAFF.

By share, this clone counts as medium-sized. Other DNA sequences of this sample code for an identical CDR3. The chain employs TRBV2 and TRBJ2-3; D unclear. The CDR3 contains 13 residues. Germline V lookup: CDR1 SNHLY, CDR2 FYNNEI. Trimming shortened V by 4 bases and J by 1 base, and 6 bases separated the two germline ends. CDR3 protein: CASSVMGTDTQYF. The CDR3 DNA reads TGTGCCAGCAGTGTAATGGGCACAGATACGCAGTATTTT.

The chain uses TRBV28 and TRBJ2-7; D is possibly TRBD1 (5 bases). The CDR3 runs to 15 residues. Germline assignment: CDR1 MDHEN and CDR2 SYDVKM. Trimming took 5 bases from V and 6 from J, leaving 20 bases between them. The CDR3 sequence is CASSSTLGDSGEQYF. The CDR3 DNA follows: TGTGCCAGCAGTAGCACTTTGGGTGACAGTGGCGAGCAGTACTTC.

Remarks on this clone: Other DNA sequences of this sample code for an identical CDR3. V is TRBV6-1 and J is TRBJ1-3; unclear D gene. V was shortened by 5 bases and J by 4 bases, with 3 bases between the two germline ends. Germline CDR1 reads MNHNS; CDR2 reads SASEGT. The CDR3 sequence is 11 residues long. The CDR3 spells CASSLGNTIYF. CDR3 bases: TGTGCCAGCAGTTTAGGAAACACCATATATTTT.

This clone has just a few counts. The V call is TRBV5-1, the J call TRBJ2-6; D is undetermined. The length of the CDR3 is 16 residues. V lost 3 bases and J 0 bases, leaving 10 bases between the germline ends. The germline V gene encodes CDR1 SGHRS and CDR2 YFSETQ. In DNA, the CDR3 is TGCGCCAGCAGCTCGACGTCCTTCTCTGGGGCCAACGTCCTGACTTTC. This gives the protein CASSSTSFSGANVLTF.

V gene TRBV2 combines with J gene TRBJ2-3; 7 bases match TRBD2. The germline V gene has CDR1 SNHLY and CDR2 FYNNEI. The CDR3 spans 15 residues. The V segment lost 4 bases and the J segment 2 bases; nucleotides outside the gene matches: 6. CDR3 DNA: TGTGCCAGCAGTGCGACCCGGGACTACACAGATACGCAGTATTTT. Protein product: CASSATRDYTDTQYF.